This TCR beta chain was recovered during a study of blood T cells in healthy people across ages. A second PCR of about 7 to 12 cycles used a sample-barcoded 5' primer and a J-beta primer mix. Each cDNA molecule carried a tag from a template-switch adaptor that contained 12 random nucleotides. In TCRdb, the 5' RACE reads were re-called with MiXCR into one record per CDR3 protein. This table has just over 800,000 distinct CDR3 sequences, around 68% appearing once. In terms of origin and age, donors were healthy Caucasian individuals from Russia aged about 6 to 100. Every donor contributed about 10 milliliters of peripheral blood by blood draw. This CDR3 has 13 residues. Deletions cut 2 bases from V and 2 bases from J, with 6 bases between. CDR1 is LGHNA, CDR2 YNFKEQ, per germline. Of note for this clonotype: Its antigen is currently unknown.

Notes on the study in general: More naive CD4+ cells and higher diversity were found in long-lived than in aged donors.

The V gene is TRBV4-2, the J gene TRBJ2-5; D call uncertain. This sequence was found in a man younger than 40 in good health. The sequenced material came from blood. The CDR3 DNA is TGTGCCAGCAGCCAAACTTCTCAAGAGACCCAGTACTTC. It yields the protein CASSQTSQETQYF.